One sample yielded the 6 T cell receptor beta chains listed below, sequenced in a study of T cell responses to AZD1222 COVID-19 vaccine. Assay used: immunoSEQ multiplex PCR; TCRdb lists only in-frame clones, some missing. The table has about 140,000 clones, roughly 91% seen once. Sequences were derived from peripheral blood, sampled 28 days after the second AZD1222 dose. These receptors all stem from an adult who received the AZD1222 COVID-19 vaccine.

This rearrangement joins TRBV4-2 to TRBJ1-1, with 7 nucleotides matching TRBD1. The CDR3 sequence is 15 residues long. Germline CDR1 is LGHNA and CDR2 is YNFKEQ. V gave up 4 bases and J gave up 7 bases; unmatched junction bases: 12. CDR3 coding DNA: TGTGCCAGCAGCCCCTCCGGGACAGCGAGCCTTGAAGCTTTCTTT. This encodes CASSPSGTASLEAFF.

This CDR3 is CATQRDILDTQYF. In nucleotides, the CDR3 is TGTGCCACACAGCGGGACATTCTGGATACGCAGTATTTT. V gene TRBV10-3 combines with J gene TRBJ2-3; perhaps TRBD2 as D (7 bases). V was clipped by 10 bases and J by 6 bases, with 17 bases between them. The length of the CDR3 is 13 residues. CDR1 ENHRY and CDR2 SYGVKD come from the germline V gene.

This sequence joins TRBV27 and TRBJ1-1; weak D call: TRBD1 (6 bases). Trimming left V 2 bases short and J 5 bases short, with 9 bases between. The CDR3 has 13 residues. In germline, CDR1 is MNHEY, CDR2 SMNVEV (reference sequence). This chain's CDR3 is CASSLTQGTEAFF. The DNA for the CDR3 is TGTGCCAGCAGTTTAACACAGGGAACTGAAGCTTTCTTT.

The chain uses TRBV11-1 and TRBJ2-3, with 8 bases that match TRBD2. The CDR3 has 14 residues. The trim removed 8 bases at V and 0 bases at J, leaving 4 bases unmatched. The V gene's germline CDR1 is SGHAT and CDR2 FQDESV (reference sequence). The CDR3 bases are TGTGCCAGCGTAGCGGGATATAGCACAGATACGCAGTATTTT. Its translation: CASVAGYSTDTQYF.

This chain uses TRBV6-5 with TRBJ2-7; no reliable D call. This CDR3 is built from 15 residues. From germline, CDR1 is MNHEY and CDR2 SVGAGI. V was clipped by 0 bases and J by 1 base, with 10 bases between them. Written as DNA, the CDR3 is TGTGCCAGCAGTTACTCTACGGCCGGGTCCTACGAGCAGTACTTC. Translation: CASSYSTAGSYEQYF.

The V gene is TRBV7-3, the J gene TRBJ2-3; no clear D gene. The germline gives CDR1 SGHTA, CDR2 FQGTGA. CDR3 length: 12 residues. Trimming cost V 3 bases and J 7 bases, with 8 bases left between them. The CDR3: CASSFDSHTQYF. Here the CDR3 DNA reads TGTGCCAGCAGCTTCGATAGCCATACGCAGTATTTT.